This T cell receptor (beta chain) was sequenced during a study of shared clonotypes between healthy human individuals. Study background: CD4 naive and CD4 memory each took three plates per donor, while CD8 naive took two and CD8 memory one. Regarding the study as a whole: The generation probabilities recorded for non-shared clonotypes fell below those of clonotypes shared by all four donors. In this cohort, only blood was sampled, and tissue repertoires likely differ.

Replicate sorted-subset PCRs were loaded with around 200 ng DNA, 29,000 or so T cell genomes. Assay used: immunoSEQ multiplex PCR; TCRdb lists only in-frame clones, some missing. The sample lists about 2.4 million clones, roughly 93% occurring once. Germline V gene sequence: CDR1 GTSNPN, CDR2 SVGIG (reference sequence). Unmatched junction bases numbered 16, after V lost 1 base and J lost 8 bases. The CDR3 is 18 residues long. On this clone itself: Its specificity is not known.

This sequence joins TRBV30 and TRBJ2-1; 11 bases line up with TRBD2. The sequence was collected from a man aged 18 to 30 in good health. Some clones in this sample may be carry-over from other donors' samples. Specimen: naive CD4+ T cells from PBMCs. As to subset: CD45RA+ positively selected. DNA of the CDR3: TGTGCCTGGAGTGGCGGGAGTGACACTAGCGGGAGAGTATATGAGCAGTTCTTC. It codes for CAWSGGSDTSGRVYEQFF. The complete variable domain, with remaining parts taken from reference TRBV30 and TRBJ2-1, reads SQTIHQWPATLVQPVGSPLSLECTVEGTSNPNLYWYRQAAGRGLQLLFYSVGIGQISSEVPQNLSASRPQDRQFILSSKKLLLSDSGFYLCAWSGGSDTSGRVYEQFFGPGTRLTVL.